One and the same sample provided the 32 T cell receptor beta chains below, sequenced in a study of blood T cells in healthy people across ages. Alongside a J-beta primer mix, a sample-barcoded 5' primer served in a second PCR lasting 7 to 11 cycles. A single record per CDR3 protein comes from TCRdb applying MiXCR to the 5' RACE reads. The data show just over 800,000 distinct CDR3 sequences, around 68% seen once. Sequencing was carried out using blood. The receptor source for this set is a man aged 25-40 years in good health.

V is TRBV28 and J is TRBJ2-3; TRBD2 matches at 14 bases. Germline-derived CDR1 and CDR2 are MDHEN and SYDVKM. V trimming: 2 bases; J trimming: 2 bases; junction bases outside the gene matches: 9. This CDR3 is 19 amino acids long. Here the CDR3 reads CASSLPGTSGGLYTDTQYF. CDR3 nucleotides: TGTGCCAGCAGTTTACCCGGGACTAGCGGGGGCCTTTACACAGATACGCAGTATTTT.

The rearrangement links TRBV27 to TRBJ1-5; TRBD1 might be the D (5 bases). Germline V gene data show CDR1 as MNHEY and CDR2 as SMNVEV (reference sequence). The CDR3 has 14 amino acids. The ends were cut back, 8 bases at V and 4 bases at J, with 15 bases in the middle. CDR3 DNA sequence: TGTGCCAGCGCCCTGCAGGGAAAGAATCAGCCCCAGCATTTT. Its translation is CASALQGKNQPQHF.

Here the CDR3 DNA reads TGTGCCAGCAGTGAATTAGGGCAGTACGGCTACACCTTC. It translates to CASSELGQYGYTF. J is TRBJ1-2 and V is TRBV25-1; D unresolved. CDR3 length: 13 amino acids. Germline V CDR1 and CDR2: MGHDK, SYGVNS. V lost 1 base and J lost 8, with 11 bases in between.

The chain employs TRBV5-6 and TRBJ2-7; D may match TRBD1 or TRBD2 (6 bases each). This CDR3 is 16 amino acids long. Trimming removed 4 bases at V and 3 bases at J, with 20 bases between. From germline, CDR1 is SGHDT and CDR2 YYEEEE. The CDR3 reads CASSGPQGTLGYEQYF. CDR3 bases: TGTGCCAGCAGCGGACCCCAGGGGACTTTGGGCTACGAGCAGTACTTC.

The rearrangement uses TRBV4-3 and TRBJ2-2; D gene uncertain. Germline CDR1 LGHNA, CDR2 YSLEER. V was cut by 3 bases and J by 1 base, with 6 bases left in between. The CDR3 extends over 14 amino acids. The CDR3 DNA follows: TGCGCCAGCAGCCACAGTGTGAACACCGGGGAGCTGTTTTTT. Its translation is CASSHSVNTGELFF.

This rearrangement joins TRBV6-6 to TRBJ2-7; no reliable D call. The DNA end favors TRBJ2-1, so the J call may be wrong. The germline V gene has CDR1 MNHNY and CDR2 SVGAGI (reference sequence). The CDR3 is 17 residues long. In nucleotides, the CDR3 is TGTGCCAGCAGTCCAAACCTCAAGGCCTCCCCGGCCGCTGAGCAGTTCTTC. It translates to CASSPNLKASPAAEQFF.

This clonotype was counted between two and nine times. V and J are TRBV3-1 and TRBJ1-2; D is ambiguous. The V gene's germline CDR1 is LGHDT and CDR2 YNNKEL (reference sequence). The CDR3 consists of 13 residues. The germline V and J ends were trimmed by 1 base and 7 bases, with 10 bases remaining between them. The CDR3 DNA is TGTGCCAGCAGCCAAGGAAGGTTGGGTGGCTACACCTTC. Protein: CASSQGRLGGYTF. The entire variable domain, with the rest obtained from reference TRBV3-1 and TRBJ1-2, is as follows: DTAVSQTPKYLVTQMGNDKSIKCEQNLGHDTMYWYKQDSKKFLKIMFSYNNKELIINETVPNRFSPKSPDKAHLNLHINSLELGDSAVYFCASSQGRLGGYTFGSGTRLTVV.

The chain carries TRBV30 and TRBJ2-3, with a possible D match to TRBD2 (6 bases). Germline CDR1 is GTSNPN and CDR2 is SVGIG (reference sequence). The CDR3 totals 13 residues. The V gene lost 4 bases and the J gene lost 10 bases, with 18 bases spanning the gap. This chain's CDR3 is CAWTRLSGGAQYF. The CDR3 nucleotides are TGTGCCTGGACCAGACTATCCGGGGGTGCGCAGTATTTT. The entire variable domain, with the rest obtained from reference TRBV30 and TRBJ2-3, is as follows: SQTIHQWPATLVQPVGSPLSLECTVEGTSNPNLYWYRQAAGRGLQLLFYSVGIGQISSEVPQNLSASRPQDRQFILSSKKLLLSDSGFYLCAWTRLSGGAQYFGPGTRLTVL.

This sequence joins TRBV2 and TRBJ2-1, with TRBD2 identical over 8 bases. Germline V gene sequence: CDR1 SNHLY, CDR2 FYNNEI. With 11 bases clipped from V and 7 bases from J, the junction kept 13 bases outside the gene matches. The CDR3 is 14 residues long. The DNA of the CDR3 is TGTGCCGGCCCGGGACTAGGGGTAGGGAATGAGCAGTTCTTC. Translating gives CAGPGLGVGNEQFF. Drawing the rest from reference TRBV2 and TRBJ2-1, the complete variable domain is EPEVTQTPSHQVTQMGQEVILRCVPISNHLYFYWYRQILGQKVEFLVSFYNNEISEKSEIFDDQFSVERPDGSNFTLKIRSTKLEDSAMYFCAGPGLGVGNEQFFGPGTRLTVL.

A single count supports this clonotype. The chain couples TRBV20-1 to TRBJ2-5; the D gene is possibly TRBD1 (6 bases). The CDR3 totals 13 residues. Germline V gene lookup returns CDR1 DFQATT and CDR2 SNEGSKA (reference sequence). Between the trimmed V and J ends, which lost 7 bases and 0 bases, there was a span of 12 bases. The CDR3 sequence is CSVAGENQETQYF. CDR3 DNA sequence: TGCAGTGTCGCAGGGGAAAACCAAGAGACCCAGTACTTC.

There are a few counts of this clonotype. The chain joins TRBV29-1 to TRBJ1-1; 7 bases are shared with TRBD1. V lost 6 bases and J lost 6; bases outside the gene matches: 13. Germline values: CDR1 SQVTM, CDR2 ANQGSEA. The CDR3 contains 14 residues. The CDR3 spells CSVMTGFVGAEAFF. The CDR3 DNA is TGCAGCGTGATGACAGGGTTCGTGGGGGCTGAAGCTTTCTTT.

This chain links TRBV12-3 or TRBV12-4 with TRBJ1-5; the D gene is possibly TRBD1 (6 bases). V was cut by 6 bases and J by 6 bases, with 15 bases left in between. The CDR3 runs 14 residues. The CDR3 region is CASRKADRAQPQHF. For the CDR3, the DNA is TGTGCCAGCAGGAAAGCGGACAGAGCTCAGCCCCAGCATTTT.

This clonotype was seen more than once but under ten times. CDR3 in amino acids: CASSQKGQGVNSPLHF. CDR3 coding DNA: TGCGCCAGCAGCCAGAAGGGACAGGGGGTGAATTCACCCCTCCACTTT. The chain recombines TRBV4-1 with TRBJ1-6; TRBD1 agrees at 11 bases. With V trimmed by 3 bases and J by 7 bases, 5 bases remained unmatched. Germline V gives CDR1 MGHRA, CDR2 YSYEKL. The CDR3 consists of 16 residues.

The rearrangement joins TRBV11-2 to TRBJ2-1; 8 nucleotides agree with TRBD1. Germline CDR1 and CDR2: SGHAT and FQNNGV. The CDR3 runs to 12 residues. J was trimmed by 12 bases and V by 3 bases; bases with no gene match: 4. The CDR3, as DNA: TGTGCCAGCAGCTTTTCCGACAGGGGGCAGTTCTTC. The encoded protein is CASSFSDRGQFF.

CDR3 nucleotide sequence: TGTGCCACCAGACCTACAGGACGCAACACTGAAGCTTTCTTT. As protein: CATRPTGRNTEAFF. The gene calls are TRBV24-1 and TRBJ1-1; TRBD1 might be the D (5 bases). V was clipped by 7 bases and J by 2 bases, with 13 bases between them. This CDR3 has 14 residues. Germline V CDR1 and CDR2: KGHDR, SFDVKD.

About this clonotype: A much more abundant neighbour one base away suggests this may be a read error. The gene calls are TRBV28 and TRBJ2-4, with a possible D match to TRBD2 (6 bases). Matching the DNA end better, TRBJ2-5 makes the J call doubtful. CDR3 size: 13 residues. CDR1 and CDR2 from the germline V gene are MDHEN and SYDVKM. CDR3 nucleotides: TGTGCCACCCGGGGGACCTCCCAAGAGACCCAGTACTTC. As protein: CATRGTSQETQYF.

This clonotype was seen a handful of times. V and J are TRBV9 and TRBJ2-6; a weak D match, TRBD1 (5 bases). The germline V gene encodes CDR1 SGDLS and CDR2 YYNGEE. There are 16 residues in the CDR3. V dropped 1 base and J dropped 1 base, with 9 bases sitting between them. This CDR3 reads CASSVTGLSGANVLTF. In DNA form, the CDR3 reads TGTGCCAGCAGCGTAACAGGTTTATCTGGGGCCAACGTCCTGACTTTC.

In this sample, this clonotype turned up a few times. It may be a read error: a sequence one base away is much more abundant. The chain has TRBV12-3 or TRBV12-4 and TRBJ2-6, with D hard to call. V lost 7 bases to trimming and J lost 3 bases, with 4 bases between them. The CDR3 covers 12 residues. CDR3 in amino acids: CASNRGANVLTF. The CDR3 bases are TGTGCCAGCAACCGTGGGGCCAACGTCCTGACTTTC.

This chain uses TRBV6-5 with TRBJ2-5; D possibly corresponds to TRBD2 (6 bases). Matching the DNA end better, TRBJ2-7 makes the J call doubtful. CDR3 size: 13 residues. Looked up from germline, CDR1 is MNHEY and CDR2 is SVGAGI. CDR3 DNA sequence: TGTGCCAGCAGTTCGGGCCTAGCGAGCGAGCAGTACTTC. It encodes CASSSGLASEQYF.

The CDR3 is CATSRDSLATNEQFF. CDR3 DNA: TGTGCCACCAGCAGAGATTCACTAGCAACCAATGAGCAGTTCTTC. This chain joins TRBV15 and TRBJ2-1; a possible D gene is TRBD2 (6 bases). The length of the CDR3 is 15 residues. The germline V gene has CDR1 LNHNV and CDR2 YYDKDF (reference sequence). Trimming removed 0 bases at V and 6 bases at J, with 12 bases between.

This sequence joins TRBV20-1 and TRBJ2-4, with TRBD2 matching over 8 bases. Germline loops: CDR1 DFQATT, CDR2 SNEGSKA (reference sequence). This CDR3 is 15 amino acids long. Trimming took 5 bases from V and 0 from J; bases not matched to a gene: 6. The CDR3 loop is CSAARTSLAKNIQYF. In DNA form, the CDR3 reads TGCAGTGCTGCTCGGACTAGCCTAGCCAAAAACATTCAGTACTTC.

The chain is built from TRBV7-3 and TRBJ1-1; TRBD1 agrees at 8 bases. V dropped 3 bases and J dropped 1; count of bases not matched to a gene: 4. Germline V gene lookup returns CDR1 SGHTA and CDR2 FQGTGA. CDR3 length: 15 amino acids. The CDR3 loop reads CASSFFGTGNTEAFF. CDR3 nucleotides: TGTGCCAGCAGCTTTTTCGGGACAGGGAACACTGAAGCTTTCTTT. Full variable domain (rest looked up from reference TRBV7-3 and TRBJ1-1): GAGVSQTPSNKVTEKGKYVELRCDPISGHTALYWYRQSLGQGPEFLIYFQGTGAADDSGLPNDRFFAVRPEGSVSTLKIQRTERGDSAVYLCASSFFGTGNTEAFFGQGTRLTVV.

This clonotype has only a few counts. This chain links TRBV9 with TRBJ1-1; D call uncertain. Germline V gene data show CDR1 as SGDLS and CDR2 as YYNGEE. The CDR3 runs 13 residues. Trimming removed 4 bases from V and 4 bases from J, with 11 bases in between. DNA of the CDR3: TGTGCCAGCAGCCAAGGAGGGAGCACTGAAGCTTTCTTT. Residues: CASSQGGSTEAFF.

This clonotype occurred a few times. The chain carries TRBV5-1 and TRBJ2-1, with 9 nucleotides matching TRBD1. Germline trimming cut 0 bases from V and 2 bases from J; bases unmatched to any gene: 6. Germline CDR1 and CDR2: SGHRS and YFSETQ. The CDR3 has 17 amino acids. The CDR3 DNA sequence: TGCGCCAGCAGCTTGGCGACAGGGGGTGGCCCCTACAATGAGCAGTTCTTC. It is translated as CASSLATGGGPYNEQFF.

The genes are TRBV5-1 and TRBJ2-3; 11 bases fit TRBD2. V lost 2 bases, J lost 0 bases, and 11 bases stayed unmatched. From germline, CDR1 is SGHRS and CDR2 YFSETQ. The CDR3 is 19 residues long. The CDR3 DNA sequence: TGCGCCAGCAGCTTAGAAGGGACTAGCGGATACTCTAGCACAGATACGCAGTATTTT. Its protein product is CASSLEGTSGYSSTDTQYF.

CDR3: CASSDGTGNEQFF. The CDR3 coding sequence is TGTGCCAGCAGCGACGGGACGGGTAATGAGCAGTTCTTC. This chain uses TRBV9 with TRBJ2-1, with D possibly being TRBD1 or TRBD2 (5 bases each). V was shortened by 3 bases and J by 7 bases, with 11 bases between the two germline ends. The length of the CDR3 is 13 residues. Germline CDR1 is SGDLS and CDR2 is YYNGEE.

This chain uses TRBV6-2 or TRBV6-3 with TRBJ2-1, with 7 bases fitting TRBD1. This CDR3 has 15 amino acids. Germline V gives CDR1 MNHEY, CDR2 SVGEGT. V shed 5 bases and J 0 bases; nucleotides not matched to a gene: 4. The CDR3 protein is CASSTGQNSYNEQFF. The CDR3 DNA reads TGTGCCAGCAGTACGGGACAGAACTCCTACAATGAGCAGTTCTTC.

The V and J genes are TRBV18 and TRBJ2-4, with a possible D match to TRBD1 (6 bases). From germline, CDR1 is KGHSH and CDR2 LQKENI. The CDR3 is 17 residues long. Trimming stripped 6 bases from V and 0 bases from J, with 18 bases between. The CDR3 is CASSPVGAGLAKNIQYF. CDR3 nucleotide sequence: TGTGCCAGCTCGCCGGTGGGGGCAGGACTAGCCAAAAACATTCAGTACTTC.

The table lists this clonotype with a few counts. This sequence joins TRBV12-3 or TRBV12-4 and TRBJ2-1; TRBD1 or TRBD2 may be the D gene (7 bases each). With 6 bases removed from V and 9 bases from J, the gap between germline ends came to 27 bases. The CDR3 runs to 17 residues. The CDR3 region is CASSPGQGGARGLEQFF. In DNA form, the CDR3 reads TGTGCCAGCAGCCCCGGTCAGGGGGGGGCTCGGGGGCTTGAGCAGTTCTTC.

This rearrangement joins TRBV7-2 to TRBJ2-7, with TRBD1 matching over 8 bases. The trim removed 8 bases at V and 0 bases at J, leaving 6 bases unmatched. This CDR3 is 14 amino acids long. Germline CDR1 SGHTA, CDR2 FQGNSA. The CDR3 region has the DNA TGTGCCAGCCACATGGGACAGGTCTCCTACGAGCAGTACTTC. Encoded protein: CASHMGQVSYEQYF.

This sequence joins TRBV24-1 and TRBJ2-7; D not certain. This CDR3 contains 16 residues. The V gene's germline CDR1 is KGHDR and CDR2 SFDVKD. The germline V and J ends were trimmed by 3 bases and 1 base, with 15 bases remaining between them. The CDR3 loop is CATSDPALTGSYEQYF. For the CDR3, the DNA is TGTGCCACCAGTGATCCGGCCTTGACGGGTTCCTACGAGCAGTACTTC.

This chain links TRBV12-3 or TRBV12-4 with TRBJ2-2, with D perhaps matching TRBD2 (6 bases). The CDR3 runs 14 residues. V dropped 5 bases and J dropped 5 bases, with 12 bases sitting between them. The CDR3 spells CASSRDLNTGELFF. The CDR3 nucleotides read TGTGCCAGCAGTCGGGACTTAAATACCGGGGAGCTGTTTTTT.